This T cell receptor (beta chain) was sequenced for a study of blood T cell repertoires in COVID-19. The overall study: Italy, Spain and the United States were the sources of the convalescent and acute COVID-19 samples. PBMCs, B-cell-depleted T cells, or T cells provided the cDNA or gDNA that made up the material.

V shed 0 bases and J shed 6 bases, with 10 bases lying between them. The CDR3 consists of 13 residues. Germline V gene sequence: CDR1 GTSNPN, CDR2 SVGIG (reference sequence). This clone was observed a handful of times. Authors' analysis steps: Reference gene primer amplification gave estimated nucleated cell counts. Data came from immunoSEQ multiplex PCR; TCRdb stores just in-frame clones and leaves some out. V, J and clone size are taken as reported in that table, and D and trimming were inferred from the DNA itself. The profile shows 200,000 to 250,000 clones, around 80% of them singletons. The rearrangement joins TRBV30 to TRBJ2-3, with D hard to call. Sequenced input: peripheral blood. This receptor was identified in a man under 40 with active or convalescent COVID-19. The CDR3 bases are TGTGCCTGGAGTGTAGCCCTCGGGGATACGCAGTATTTT. It specifies CAWSVALGDTQYF.